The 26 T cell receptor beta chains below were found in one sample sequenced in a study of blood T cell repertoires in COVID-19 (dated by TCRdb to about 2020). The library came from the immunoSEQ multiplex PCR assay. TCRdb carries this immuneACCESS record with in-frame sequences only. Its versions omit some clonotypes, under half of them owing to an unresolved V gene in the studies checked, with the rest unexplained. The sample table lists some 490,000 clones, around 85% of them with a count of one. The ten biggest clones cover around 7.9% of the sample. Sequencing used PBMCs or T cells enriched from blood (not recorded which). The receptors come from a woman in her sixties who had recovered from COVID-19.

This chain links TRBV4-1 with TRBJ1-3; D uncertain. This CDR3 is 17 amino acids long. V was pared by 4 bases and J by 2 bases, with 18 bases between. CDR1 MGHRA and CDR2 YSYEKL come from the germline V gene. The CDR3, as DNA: TGCGCCAGCAGCCCACTACCTTCCGGGTCTACTGGAAACACCATATATTTT. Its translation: CASSPLPSGSTGNTIYF.

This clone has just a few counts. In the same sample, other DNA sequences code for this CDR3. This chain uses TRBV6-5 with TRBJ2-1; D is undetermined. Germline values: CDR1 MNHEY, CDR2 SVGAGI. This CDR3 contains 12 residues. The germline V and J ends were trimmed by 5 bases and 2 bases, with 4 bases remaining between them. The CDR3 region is CASSPTYNEQFF. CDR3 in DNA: TGTGCCAGCAGTCCTACCTACAATGAGCAGTTCTTC.

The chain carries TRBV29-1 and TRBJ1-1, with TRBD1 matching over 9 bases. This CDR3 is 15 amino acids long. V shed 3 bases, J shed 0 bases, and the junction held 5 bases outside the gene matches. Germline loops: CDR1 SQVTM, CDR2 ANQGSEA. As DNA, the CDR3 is TGCAGCGTTGATAGTGGGACAGGGTTGAACACTGAAGCTTTCTTT. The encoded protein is CSVDSGTGLNTEAFF.

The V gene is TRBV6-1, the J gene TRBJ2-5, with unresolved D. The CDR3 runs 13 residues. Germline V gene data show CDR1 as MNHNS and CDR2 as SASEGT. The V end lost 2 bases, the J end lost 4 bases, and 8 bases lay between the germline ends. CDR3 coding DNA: TGTGCCAGCAGTGAATTCTTGCGAGAGACCCAGTACTTC. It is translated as CASSEFLRETQYF.

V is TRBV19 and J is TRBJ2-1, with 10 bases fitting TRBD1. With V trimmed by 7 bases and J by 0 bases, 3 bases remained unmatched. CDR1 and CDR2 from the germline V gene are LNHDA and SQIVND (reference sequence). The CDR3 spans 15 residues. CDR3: CASTRQGASYNEQFF. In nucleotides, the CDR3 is TGTGCCAGTACCAGACAGGGGGCCTCCTACAATGAGCAGTTCTTC.

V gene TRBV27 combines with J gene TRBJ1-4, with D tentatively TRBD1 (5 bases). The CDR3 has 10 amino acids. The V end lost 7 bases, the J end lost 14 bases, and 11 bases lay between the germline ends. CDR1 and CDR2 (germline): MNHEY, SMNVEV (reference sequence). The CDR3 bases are TGTGCCAGCAAAGGGGAACTCCTGTTTTTT. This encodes CASKGELLFF.

The CDR3 here is CASRGQWDQPQHF. For the CDR3, the DNA is TGTGCCAGTAGGGGGCAGTGGGATCAGCCCCAGCATTTT. V is TRBV19 and J is TRBJ1-5; a possible D gene is TRBD1 (5 bases). V shed 6 bases and J shed 5 bases, with 11 bases lying between them. The V gene's germline CDR1 is LNHDA and CDR2 SQIVND (reference sequence). The CDR3 has 13 residues. Full variable domain (outside the CDR3, taken from reference TRBV19 and TRBJ1-5): DGGITQSPKYLFRKEGQNVTLSCEQNLNHDAMYWYRQDPGQGLRLIYYSQIVNDFQKGDIAEGYSVSREKKESFPLTVTSAQKNPTAFYLCASRGQWDQPQHFGDGTRLSIL.

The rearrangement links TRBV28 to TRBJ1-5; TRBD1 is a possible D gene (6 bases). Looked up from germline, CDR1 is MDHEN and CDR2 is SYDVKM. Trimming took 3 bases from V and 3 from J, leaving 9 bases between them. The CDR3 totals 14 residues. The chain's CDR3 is CASSFGGPNQPQHF. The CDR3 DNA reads TGTGCCAGCAGTTTCGGGGGGCCCAATCAGCCCCAGCATTTT.

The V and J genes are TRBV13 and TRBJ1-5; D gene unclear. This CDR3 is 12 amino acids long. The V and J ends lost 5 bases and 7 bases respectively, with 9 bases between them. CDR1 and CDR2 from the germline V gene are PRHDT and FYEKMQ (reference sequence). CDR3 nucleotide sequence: TGTGCCAGCAGCCTCGCTCGGCAGCCCCAGCATTTT. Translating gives CASSLARQPQHF. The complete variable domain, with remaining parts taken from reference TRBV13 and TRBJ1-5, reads AAGVIQSPRHLIKEKRETATLKCYPIPRHDTVYWYQQGPGQDPQFLISFYEKMQSDKGSIPDRFSAQQFSDYHSELNMSSLELGDSALYFCASSLARQPQHFGDGTRLSIL.

CDR3 sequence: CASSLARTGNKNEQFF. The DNA of the CDR3 is TGTGCCAGCAGCTTAGCGCGGACAGGGAATAAGAATGAGCAGTTCTTC. V and J are TRBV7-2 and TRBJ2-1; 8 bases are a match to TRBD1. Per the germline V gene, CDR1 is SGHTA and CDR2 is FQGNSA. The CDR3 has 16 residues. J was trimmed by 7 bases and V by 0 bases; bases with no gene match: 8.

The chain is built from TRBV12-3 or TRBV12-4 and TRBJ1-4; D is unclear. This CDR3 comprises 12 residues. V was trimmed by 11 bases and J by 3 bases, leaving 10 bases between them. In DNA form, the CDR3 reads TGTGCCTCCAGTAGCCCTAATGAAAAACTGTTTTTT. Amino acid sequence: CASSSPNEKLFF.

The CDR3 spells CASSHRDREDTQYF. As DNA, the CDR3 is TGCGCCAGCAGCCACCGGGACAGGGAAGATACGCAGTATTTT. The V gene is TRBV5-1, the J gene TRBJ2-3, with 9 bases that match TRBD1. This CDR3 contains 14 residues. Trimming cost V 4 bases and J 5 bases; bases outside gene matches: 5. Per the germline V gene, CDR1 is SGHRS and CDR2 is YFSETQ.

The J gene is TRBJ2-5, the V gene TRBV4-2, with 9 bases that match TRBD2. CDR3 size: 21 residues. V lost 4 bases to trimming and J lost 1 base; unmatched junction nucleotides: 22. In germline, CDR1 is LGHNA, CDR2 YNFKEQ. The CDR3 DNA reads TGTGCCAGCAGCCGAAAGACCCTCCGAGCGGGGGGCCTTGGGGGCCAAGAGACCCAGTACTTC. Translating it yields CASSRKTLRAGGLGGQETQYF.

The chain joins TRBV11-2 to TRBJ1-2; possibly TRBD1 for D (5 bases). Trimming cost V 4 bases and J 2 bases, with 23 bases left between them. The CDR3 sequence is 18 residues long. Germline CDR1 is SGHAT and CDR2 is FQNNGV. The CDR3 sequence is CASSSGLFSRGTNYGYTF. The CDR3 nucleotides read TGTGCCAGCAGCTCGGGACTCTTTAGCCGAGGAACGAACTATGGCTACACCTTC.

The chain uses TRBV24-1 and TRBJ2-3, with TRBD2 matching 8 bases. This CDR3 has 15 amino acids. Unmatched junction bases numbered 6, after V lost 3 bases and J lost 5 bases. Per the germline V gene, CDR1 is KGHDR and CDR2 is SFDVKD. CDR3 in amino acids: CATSDPTSGGDTQYF. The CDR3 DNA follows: TGTGCCACCAGTGATCCCACCAGCGGGGGAGATACGCAGTATTTT.

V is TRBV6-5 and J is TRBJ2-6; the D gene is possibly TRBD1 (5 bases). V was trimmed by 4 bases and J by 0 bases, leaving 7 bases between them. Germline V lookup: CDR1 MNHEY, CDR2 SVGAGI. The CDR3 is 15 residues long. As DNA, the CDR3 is TGTGCCAGCAGTTTAGACAGCTCTGGGGCCAACGTCCTGACTTTC. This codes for CASSLDSSGANVLTF.

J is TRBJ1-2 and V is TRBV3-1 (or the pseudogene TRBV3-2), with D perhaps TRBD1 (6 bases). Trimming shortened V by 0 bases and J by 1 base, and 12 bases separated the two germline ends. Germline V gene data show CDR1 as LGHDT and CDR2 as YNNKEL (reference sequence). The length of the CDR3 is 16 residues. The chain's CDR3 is CASSQEWQGSNYGYTF. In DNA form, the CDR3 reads TGTGCCAGCAGCCAAGAGTGGCAGGGGAGTAACTATGGCTACACCTTC.

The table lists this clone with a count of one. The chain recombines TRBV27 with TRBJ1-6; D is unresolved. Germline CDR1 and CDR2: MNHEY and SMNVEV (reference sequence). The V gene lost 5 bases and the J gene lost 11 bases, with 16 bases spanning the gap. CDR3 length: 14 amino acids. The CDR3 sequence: CASSPPGSATPLHF. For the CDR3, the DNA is TGTGCCAGCAGTCCGCCGGGGTCCGCTACACCCCTCCACTTT.

The CDR3 DNA is TGTGCCAGTAGTAGATTACCCGGGACAGCACTACGAGAGCAGTACTTC. Translated: CASSRLPGTALREQYF. The chain couples TRBV19 to TRBJ2-7; 7 bases align to TRBD1. V shed 4 bases, J shed 7 bases, and the junction held 16 bases outside the gene matches. This CDR3 is built from 16 residues. Germline CDR1 is LNHDA and CDR2 is SQIVND (reference sequence).

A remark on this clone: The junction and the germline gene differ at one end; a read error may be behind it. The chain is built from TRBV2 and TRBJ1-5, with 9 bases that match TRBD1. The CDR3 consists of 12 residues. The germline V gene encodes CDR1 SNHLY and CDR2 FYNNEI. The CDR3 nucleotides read TGTGCCAGCAGTTCCCGACCGGGACAGGGTGATTTT. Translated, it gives CASSSRPGQGDF. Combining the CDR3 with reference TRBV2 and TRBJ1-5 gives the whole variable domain EPEVTQTPSHQVTQMGQEVILRCVPISNHLYFYWYRQILGQKVEFLVSFYNNEISEKSEIFDDQFSVERPDGSNFTLKIRSTKLEDSAMYFCASSSRPGQGDFGDGTRLSIL.

Here the CDR3 reads CASGRGQGSGNEKLFF. The CDR3, as DNA: TGTGCCAGCGGGAGGGGACAGGGATCCGGTAATGAAAAACTGTTTTTT. The chain combines TRBV2 with TRBJ1-4; 9 positions match TRBD1. The CDR3 runs 16 residues. J lost 4 bases, V lost 8 bases, and 11 bases had no gene match. CDR1 SNHLY and CDR2 FYNNEI come from the germline V gene.

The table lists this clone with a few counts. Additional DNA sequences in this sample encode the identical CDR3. DNA for the CDR3: TGCGCCAGCAGCCAAGACAGGGTCTCCGGAAACACCATATATTTT. Translating gives CASSQDRVSGNTIYF. The V gene is TRBV4-1, the J gene TRBJ1-3; tentatively, D is TRBD1 (5 bases). CDR3 length: 15 residues. The germline V gene encodes CDR1 MGHRA and CDR2 YSYEKL. The germline V and J ends were trimmed by 0 bases and 4 bases, with 10 bases remaining between them.

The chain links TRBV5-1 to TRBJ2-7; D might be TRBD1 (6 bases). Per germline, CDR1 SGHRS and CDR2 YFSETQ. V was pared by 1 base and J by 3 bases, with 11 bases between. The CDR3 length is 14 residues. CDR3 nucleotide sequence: TGCGCCAGCAGCTTGTATGCAGGGGTCTACGAGCAGTACTTC. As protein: CASSLYAGVYEQYF. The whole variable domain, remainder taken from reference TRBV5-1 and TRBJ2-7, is KAGVTQTPRYLIKTRGQQVTLSCSPISGHRSVSWYQQTPGQGLQFLFEYFSETQRNKGNFPGRFSGRQFSNSRSEMNVSTLELGDSALYLCASSLYAGVYEQYFGPGTRLTVT.

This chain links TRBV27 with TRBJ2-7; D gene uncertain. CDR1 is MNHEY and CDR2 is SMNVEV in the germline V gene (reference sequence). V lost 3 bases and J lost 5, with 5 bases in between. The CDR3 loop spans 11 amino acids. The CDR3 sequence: CASSLCNEQYV. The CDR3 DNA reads TGTGCCAGCAGTTTGTGTAACGAGCAGTACGTC.

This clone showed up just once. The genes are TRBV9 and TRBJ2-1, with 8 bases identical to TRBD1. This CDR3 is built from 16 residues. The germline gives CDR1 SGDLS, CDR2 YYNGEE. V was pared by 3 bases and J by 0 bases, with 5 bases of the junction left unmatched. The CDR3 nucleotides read TGTGCCAGCAGCGGTACAGGGGGAAGCTCCTACAATGAGCAGTTCTTC. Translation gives CASSGTGGSSYNEQFF. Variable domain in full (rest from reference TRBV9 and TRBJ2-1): DSGVTQTPKHLITATGQRVTLRCSPRSGDLSVYWYQQSLDQGLQFLIQYYNGEERAKGNILERFSAQQFPDLHSELNLSSLELGDSALYFCASSGTGGSSYNEQFFGPGTRLTVL.

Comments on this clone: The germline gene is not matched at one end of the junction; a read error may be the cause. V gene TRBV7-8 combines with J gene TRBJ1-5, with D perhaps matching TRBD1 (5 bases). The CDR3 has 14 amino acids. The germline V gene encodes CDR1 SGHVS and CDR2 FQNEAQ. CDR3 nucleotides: TGCACCCCCCCGTGGGGGGATAGCAATCAGCCCCAGCATTTT. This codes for CTPPWGDSNQPQHF.